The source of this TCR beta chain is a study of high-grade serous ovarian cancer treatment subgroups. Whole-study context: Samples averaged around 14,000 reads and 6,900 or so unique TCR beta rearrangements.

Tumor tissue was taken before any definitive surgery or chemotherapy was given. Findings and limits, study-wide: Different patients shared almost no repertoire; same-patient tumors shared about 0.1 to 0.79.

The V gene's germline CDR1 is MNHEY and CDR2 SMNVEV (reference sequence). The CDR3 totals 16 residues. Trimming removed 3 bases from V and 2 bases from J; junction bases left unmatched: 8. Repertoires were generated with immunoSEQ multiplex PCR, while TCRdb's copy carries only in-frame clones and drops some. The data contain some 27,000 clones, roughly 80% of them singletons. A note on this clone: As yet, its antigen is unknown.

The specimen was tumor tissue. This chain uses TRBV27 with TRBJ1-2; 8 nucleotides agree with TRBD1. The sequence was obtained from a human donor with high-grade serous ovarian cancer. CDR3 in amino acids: CASSLRQGAINYGYTF. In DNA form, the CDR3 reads TGTGCCAGCAGTTTGAGGCAGGGGGCAATAAACTATGGCTACACCTTC.